Here is one TCR beta chain with its context. This clone was detected once. This clone's antigen is unknown. Nothing much larger sits one base from this clone, and base qualities are not available. The method was the immunoSEQ multiplex PCR assay. A mixture of 60 forward primers for TCR Vbeta segments and 13 reverse primers for TCR Jbeta segments was used in the multiplex PCR. A multiplex PCR assay on genomic DNA amplified the CDR3 region of rearranged TCR beta genes. On the Illumina HiSeq System, the amplified TCR beta libraries were sequenced as 87-base-pair reads. Concerning the study's data processing: A later analysis counted tens of millions of unique TCR beta chains across the roughly 700 repertoires, and about 10 million of these chains were shared by at least two donors. A nearest-neighbor algorithm error-corrected the raw reads and collapsed the reads into unique sequences, merging closely related sequences to remove PCR and sequencing errors. To assign V, D and J gene segments, CDR3 sequences were aligned to IMGT reference sequences. For a sequence to be retained, a match of at least six nucleotides to both a V gene segment and a J gene segment was required. Rearrangements were classified as productive when the CDR3 lacked stop codons and remained in frame with V and J, and all other rearrangements were classified as non-productive. CDR3 was defined by IMGT convention, running from the second conserved V-encoded cysteine to the conserved J-encoded phenylalanine. In an earlier analysis of roughly 610 of the donors, sequences lacking an unambiguous match to a single V gene segment were excluded. An earlier analysis of almost 600 of the donors classified V segments as functional when productive rearrangements were above 56.7% and as segregating when the standard deviation between donors was above 5%. A statistical classification framework was developed to diagnose cytomegalovirus status using the catalog of TCR beta chain sequences. A later analysis assigned V and J genes by comparing TCR nucleotide sequences with IMGT/GENE-DB human TR gene sequences. In a later analysis, CDR3 sequences and most-parsimonious VDJ recombination scenarios were assigned using the TCRdist pipeline. In a later analysis, every TCR beta chain was defined by the combination of its CDR3 amino acid sequence and its V-gene family, and reads without a unique V-gene family were dropped. In a later analysis, several hundred highly shared, low-generation-probability nucleotide sequences were removed to address suspected cross-contamination and a sequencing artifact. For each public chain, a later analysis derived a clonal expansion index from normalized ranks of inferred template counts within each repertoire. Generation probabilities in a later analysis came from a VDJ recombination model fitted to out-of-frame rearrangements, and those results were checked against IGoR. In a later analysis, TCR-TCR, TCR-HLA and TCR-CMV co-occurrence was scored with hypergeometric tests, and a repertoire-size bias correction was applied to TCR pairs. False discovery rates were estimated in a later analysis by permuting HLA or CMV assignments 20 times. In a later analysis, co-occurring TCRs were grouped with DBSCAN, and TCRdist sequence similarity was added when clustering was performed within HLA-allele-positive subsets. Repertoires with fewer than 30,000 or more than 120,000 public chains were left out of co-occurrence clustering, as were several repertoires with anomalous nucleotide sharing. TCRdb took this table from immuneACCESS and kept in-frame rearrangements with V and J called. Such tables lack part of the clones; where checked against another copy, unresolved V genes explain under half of the gap, and the rest is unexplained. V and J calls and clone size follow that table, whereas D and trimming were derived from the DNA. For this sample the table gives 90,000 to 100,000 clones, of which approximately 76% were detected only once. The ten largest clones take up around 20% of the sample.

Looking up the germline V gene yields CDR1 KGHSH and CDR2 LQKENI. V is clipped by 4 bases and J by 5 bases, and the sequence between their germline boundaries is 15 bases long. The CDR3, cysteine through phenylalanine, is 14 amino acids long. This entry keeps only the CDR3 DNA: 42 bases, framed from base 1. The data are from a study of cytomegalovirus exposure and HLA in healthy donors (dated by TCRdb to 2017 to 2019). Describing the broader study: An earlier analysis of roughly 610 of the donors reported approximately 260 Gb of sequence data and around 100 million unique TCR beta sequences obtained from 180 million or so T cells. Approximately 300 gigabases of sequencing data and 70 million to 100 million unique TCR sequences were included in an early release covering roughly 600 HLA-typed donors. Among the roughly 370 genotyped donors, about 85% belonged to the genetic ancestry cluster associated with self-reported Caucasian donors. The aim of the study was to test whether cataloging public T cell receptors could identify signatures of past pathogen exposure. The study profiled the T cell repertoires of fewer than 850 subjects by immunosequencing and related them to cytomegalovirus serostatus. Besides the first cohort of roughly 700 subjects, a separate validation cohort made up of 90 to 150 different subjects was used. High-throughput TCR immunosequencing, statistical association of individual TCRs with disease status, and machine learning were combined to predict cytomegalovirus infection status. To study patterns of TCR occurrence, a later analysis re-analyzed previously published TCR beta repertoires from several hundred donors and added high-resolution HLA genotyping. Rather than drawing on any new phenotypic data, the later analysis identified candidate immune exposures from TCR beta sequences and the way those sequences occurred across donors. In an earlier analysis of 500 to 650 of the donors, high-throughput TCR beta sequencing was used to judge whether each TCR beta V gene segment behaved as functional or pseudogenic. Donor age, sex, ethnicity and CMV serostatus were compiled alongside the repertoire data. Genome-wide SNP genotypes for about three fifths of the 666 donors were used in a later genetic analysis, which treated that subset as a discovery cohort. Every discovery cohort repertoire had been produced on one sequencing platform. Class I and class II HLA loci were covered by the typing at four-digit resolution. Typing coverage differed by locus: A, B, C, DRB1 and DQB1 were typed in about 629-640 donors, DQA1 in about 550, DPA1 in around 580, and DPB1 in around 490. Several DR-DQ haplotypes were handled as single units for association and clustering because linkage in the cohort was strong. Among 398 genotyped donors of the cohort, an average of around 240,000 unique TCR beta nucleotide sequences were sequenced per donor, roughly 18% of them non-productive. Study-wide findings and limitations: The earlier analysis of around 600 of the donors excluded some 15 rarely observed V segments, including chromosome 9 orphons, because counts were too low. While some public TCRs were present in many individuals, most TCR sequences turned up only very rarely across donors. According to a later genetic analysis, donors in an Asian-associated ancestry cluster had fewer N-insertions in productive TCRs than the approximately 700-donor mean. Some IMGT-functional V segments, including TRBV6-2 and TRBV6-3, could not be distinguished by the 87-base-pair reads and were therefore excluded. In a later analysis, several top co-occurrence clusters were reported to appear linked to parvovirus B19, influenza, CMV and Epstein-Barr virus. The presence/absence analyses assumed that sequencing depth was roughly uniform across donors, and that assumption may not be true. According to a later analysis, most CMV-associated TCR beta chains appeared to be HLA-restricted, and the HLA associations seemed to be driven largely by CMV exposure. A later genetic analysis associated a missense DCLRE1C variant with V-gene and J-gene trimming of TCR beta chains, and an independent cohort replicated the association. Specific HLA alleles were associated with around 18,000 TCR beta sequences at a false discovery rate of 0.05 in a later analysis. Strong co-occurrence of HLA alleles, especially DR and DQ, made assigning TCR associations to individual alleles difficult. A total of some 180 TCR beta chains were listed by the study as associated with cytomegalovirus. An earlier analysis of some 590 of the donors showed that most TCR beta V segments appeared in productive rearrangements either about 90% or about 30% of the time, which broadly matched IMGT annotations. Linkage disequilibrium might explain the correlated functional status among segregating V segments, but an unknown experimental factor could not be ruled out. In a later analysis, HLA-associated TCR beta chains showed more clonal expansion and lower generation probabilities than non-associated chains that were equally common. It was suggested by the authors that the approach could potentially be generalized to other disease states and immunological phenotypes. In a later analysis, TCR association rates were found to vary across HLA loci, with the most associated TCRs seen for DRB1 alleles and the fewest for HLA-C alleles. A cluster of highly shared sequence variants was judged likely to be a technical artifact of the sequencing pipeline. CMV serostatus was the only immune exposure information available for the cohort. A further reported finding was that TCR beta sequences accurately predicted the HLA-A and HLA-B alleles for most subjects in the first cohort. In vitro tests confirmed that a few of the cytomegalovirus-associated TCR beta chains recognize cytomegalovirus antigens. In this cohort, only TCR beta chains were sequenced, and detectable features were limited by the absence of alpha or paired-chain data. The classifier was reported to diagnose cytomegalovirus status with high specificity and sensitivity in both the original and validation cohorts. Because HLA typing was unavailable for some donors at each locus, only the typed subset was used in association tests.

The cohort consisted of 600 or so healthy bone marrow donors. At the time of sampling, all cohort members were nominally healthy, though unrecorded immune exposures were likely present. The donor was CMV seropositive and belonged to the group of over 250 seropositive cohort members. Every donor gave a peripheral blood sample, and the peripheral blood mononuclear cells from that sample were used for TCR beta sequencing. Genomic DNA was extracted from the blood cell samples with the Qiagen DNeasy Blood Extraction Kit. This receptor was obtained from a woman aged 55-69 years in good health and CMV-seropositive. This receptor chain uses TRBV18 and TRBJ2-7, and possibly TRBD1, on 7 matching bases. The sequenced material came from PBMCs. The bases are TGTGCCAGCTCACACACGACAGGGAGGCACGAGCAGTACTTC. This yields the protein CASSHTTGRHEQYF.